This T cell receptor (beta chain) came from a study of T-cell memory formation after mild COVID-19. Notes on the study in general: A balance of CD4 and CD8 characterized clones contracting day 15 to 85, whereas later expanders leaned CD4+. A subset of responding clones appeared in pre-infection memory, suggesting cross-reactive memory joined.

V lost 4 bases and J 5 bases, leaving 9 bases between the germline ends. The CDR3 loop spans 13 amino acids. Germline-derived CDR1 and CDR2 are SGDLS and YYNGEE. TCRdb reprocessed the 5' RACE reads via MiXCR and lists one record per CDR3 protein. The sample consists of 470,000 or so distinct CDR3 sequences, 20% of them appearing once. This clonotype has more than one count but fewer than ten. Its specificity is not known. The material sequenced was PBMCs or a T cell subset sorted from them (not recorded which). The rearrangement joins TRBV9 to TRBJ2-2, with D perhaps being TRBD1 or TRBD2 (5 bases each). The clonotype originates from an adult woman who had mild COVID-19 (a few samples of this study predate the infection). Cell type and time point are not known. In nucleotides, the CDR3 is TGTGCCAGCAGCAATGGGGGAACCGGGGAGCTGTTTTTT. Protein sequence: CASSNGGTGELFF. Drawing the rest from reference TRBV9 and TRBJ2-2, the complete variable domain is DSGVTQTPKHLITATGQRVTLRCSPRSGDLSVYWYQQSLDQGLQFLIQYYNGEERAKGNILERFSAQQFPDLHSELNLSSLELGDSALYFCASSNGGTGELFFGEGSRLTVL.